This is a list of T cell receptor beta chains from one sample in a study of neurological immune-mediated disorders. TCRdb reprocessed the 5' RACE reads with MiXCR, giving one entry per CDR3 protein. The profile shows 66,000 or so distinct CDR3 sequences, 5.2% of them singletons. Sample: PBMCs. Source of these receptors: a woman aged 25 to 45 with multiple sclerosis. The CDR3 runs from the conserved cysteine through the conserved F or W. A D gene is named only where the DNA matches it firmly. Part of the rows lack a size; the others show once, few, many or a class for expanded clones.

>.|.|TRBJ1-5|TRBV20-1
TGCAGTGCTGTCCCGGACTATAGCAATCAGCCCCAGAATTTT
CSAVPDYSNQPQNF
>.|.|TRBJ2-3|TRBV20-1
TGCAGTGCTAGAGATCTTAGTTTCCCCACAGATACGCAGTATTTT
CSARDLSFPTDTQYF
>.|many|TRBJ1-6|TRBV20-1
TGCAGTGCTAAAGATTTGCAGGGGATGGATTCACCCCTCCACTTT
CSAKDLQGMDSPLHF
>.|few|TRBJ1-2|TRBV7-2
TGTGCCAGCAGCTCCCCCTGGGGGGCGGGGGGTGGCTACACCTTC
CASSSPWGAGGGYTF
>TRBD1|many|TRBJ2-2|TRBV29-1
TGCAGCGTTGTTGGGCAGGGGGTAGCCGGGGAGCTGTTTTTT
CSVVGQGVAGELFF
>.|.|TRBJ1-6|TRBV12-3/TRBV12-4
TGTGCCAGCAGGGGGGTTGGACGAGATAATTCACCCCTCCACTTT
CASRGVGRDNSPLHF
>TRBD2|many|TRBJ2-1|TRBV7-8
TGTGCCAGCAGCTCGCGGACTAGCGCTAACAATGAGCAGTTCTTC
CASSSRTSANNEQFF
>.|many|TRBJ2-7|TRBV29-1
TGCAGCGTTGAAGGCCTCGGGGAGCAGTACTTC
CSVEGLGEQYF
>TRBD1|many|TRBJ2-4|TRBV27
TGTGCCAGCGGGTTAGGACAGGTTGGAGACATTCAGTACTTC
CASGLGQVGDIQYF
>.|many|TRBJ2-5|TRBV5-1
TGCGCCAGCAGCTTGGCGGCGGGGATCCAAGAGACCCAGTACTTC
CASSLAAGIQETQYF
>.|many|TRBJ1-1|TRBV5-1
TGCGCCAGCAGCTTGGGGACCCTTGCTACGGACACTGAAGCTTTCTTT
CASSLGTLATDTEAFF
>.|many|TRBJ1-6|TRBV6-5
TGTGCCAGCAGCCAAACCCAGGGAGTGGAATCACCCCTCCACTTT
CASSQTQGVESPLHF
>.|many|TRBJ2-1|TRBV20-1
TGCAGTGCTAGTGGCTACGGTGGCCCCAATGAGCAGTTCTTC
CSASGYGGPNEQFF
>.|many|TRBJ2-2|TRBV7-2
TGTGCCAGCAGCTTAGGGAGGTCGTTCACCGGGGAGCTGTTTTTT
CASSLGRSFTGELFF
>.|few|TRBJ2-3|TRBV9
TGTGCCAGCAGCGATGGAACAGGGCCCTTAGGAGATACGCAGTATTTT
CASSDGTGPLGDTQYF
>.|many|TRBJ2-1|TRBV11-2
TGTGCCAGCAGCTCTATTCTGACGGGACAAGCAGGCGATGAGCAGTTCTTC
CASSSILTGQAGDEQFF
>.|.|TRBJ2-7|TRBV18
TGTGCCAGCTCCCCCGAGGGGGGTCTTTACGAGCAGTACTTC
CASSPEGGLYEQYF
>TRBD2|many|TRBJ2-1|TRBV5-1
TGCGCCAGCAGCGTGGGGACTAGCGGGGGTCGAAATGAGCAGTTCTTC
CASSVGTSGGRNEQFF
>.|.|TRBJ1-2|TRBV9
TGTGCCAGCAGCTCACAAGGGGGGTTGCGCGGCTACACCTTC
CASSSQGGLRGYTF
>.|many|TRBJ2-1|TRBV6-4
TGTGCCAGCAGTTTAAGCGGCTCACACAATGAGCAGTTCTTC
CASSLSGSHNEQFF
>TRBD1|many|TRBJ1-4|TRBV12-3/TRBV12-4
TGTGCCAGCAGTCCCCCGGGACAGGGACAGGAAAAACTGTTTTTT
CASSPPGQGQEKLFF
>TRBD2|few|TRBJ2-5|TRBV3-1
TGTGCCAGCAGCCAAGTGACTAGCGGGGGCCCGAGGGAGACCCAGTACTTC
CASSQVTSGGPRETQYF
>.|many|TRBJ2-2|TRBV13
TGTGCCAGCAGCCCAGCGTCGACCACCGGGGAGCTGTTTTTT
CASSPASTTGELFF
>.|few|TRBJ2-7|TRBV6-5
TGTGCCAGCAGTAACCAGGACAGTTCCTACGAGCAGTACTTC
CASSNQDSSYEQYF
>.|many|TRBJ1-2|TRBV11-2
TGTGCCAGCACCGACTCGAGGCGGGGCTATGGCTACACCTTC
CASTDSRRGYGYTF
>TRBD1|many|TRBJ1-5|TRBV10-3
TGTGCCACCGGGGACAGGGATCAGCCCCAGAATTTT
CATGDRDQPQNF
>.|many|TRBJ1-5|TRBV19
TGTGCCAGTATTTCCTCAGGGGCATTAGGGCCCCAGCATTTT
CASISSGALGPQHF
>.|many|TRBJ2-7|TRBV5-1
TGCGCCAGCAGCCCCGGGATCACGGTTTACGAGCAGTACTTC
CASSPGITVYEQYF
>TRBD1|.|TRBJ1-2|TRBV5-5
TGTGCCAGCAGCGAACAGGGGGGAATCTATGGCTACACCTTC
CASSEQGGIYGYTF
>TRBD1|few|TRBJ2-5|TRBV20-1
TGCAGTGCTAGTAGGGCAGGGGGTTCTGGATCTTCGGGGACCCAGTACTTC
CSASRAGGSGSSGTQYF
>.|many|TRBJ2-7|TRBV20-1
TGCAGTGCTAGAGGAGATGGTGAAGAGCAGTACTTC
CSARGDGEEQYF
>.|few|TRBJ2-7|TRBV7-8
TGTGCCAGCAGCCAGGGGCGGCAGGGTAGCGAGCAGTACTTC
CASSQGRQGSEQYF
>TRBD1|few|TRBJ2-1|TRBV7-9
TGTGCCAGCAGTTTCACTTGGGGGACAGAAACTTACAATGAGCAGTTCTTC
CASSFTWGTETYNEQFF
>TRBD1|.|TRBJ1-2|TRBV28
TGTGCCAGCAGTTTACTCCGACAGGGGGCTAACTATGGCTACACCTTC
CASSLLRQGANYGYTF
>.|few|TRBJ2-7|TRBV5-5
TGTGCCAGCAGCTTGCGGGAGTTTAGCTCCTACGAGCAGTACTTC
CASSLREFSSYEQYF
>.|many|TRBJ1-6|TRBV20-1
TGCAGTGCTAAACGCCAAGACAGGATGAATTCACCCCTCCACTTT
CSAKRQDRMNSPLHF
>TRBD1|many|TRBJ2-1|TRBV5-1
TGCGCCAGCACCCGGGACAGGGGGCATGAGCAGTTCTTC
CASTRDRGHEQFF
>.|many|TRBJ2-7|TRBV5-1
TGCGCCAGCAGCCCTGACGGGGTGAGCTCCTACGAGCAGTACTTC
CASSPDGVSSYEQYF
>TRBD2|few|TRBJ2-2|TRBV7-9
TGTGCCAGCAGCTTATGGGCTAGCGGGGGTACCGGGGAGCTGTTTTTT
CASSLWASGGTGELFF
>.|many|TRBJ2-2|TRBV10-3
TGTGCCACCGCGGGACAGATGAACACCGGGGAGCTGTTTTTT
CATAGQMNTGELFF
>.|many|TRBJ1-2|TRBV3-1
TGTGCCAGCAGCCAAAGGGGGGCAGGGTTCCCAATCTACACCTTC
CASSQRGAGFPIYTF
>TRBD1|.|TRBJ2-5|TRBV20-1
TGCAGTGCTAGTTCTACAGGGGGACAAGAGACCCAGTACTTC
CSASSTGGQETQYF
>.|medium-sized|TRBJ2-5|TRBV5-6
TGTGCCAGCGGACCCCGGAAGCTTTTTGAGACCCAGTACTTC
CASGPRKLFETQYF
>.|many|TRBJ2-3|TRBV5-1
TGCGCCAGCAGTGCGGGCGGCGACCGAACAGATACGCAGTATTTT
CASSAGGDRTDTQYF
>TRBD1|.|TRBJ1-1|TRBV20-1
TGCAGTGCTAGAGATCTGAACAGGGGAATGAACACTGAAGCTTTCTTT
CSARDLNRGMNTEAFF
>.|many|TRBJ1-1|TRBV29-1
TGCAGCGTGAAACGGACAGTCGAGAACACTGAAGCTTTCTTT
CSVKRTVENTEAFF